The 4 T cell receptor beta chains below were found in one sample sequenced in a study of cytomegalovirus exposure and HLA in healthy donors. A multiplex PCR was run with 60 Vbeta primers and 13 Jbeta primers. The method was immunoSEQ multiplex PCR; TCRdb's version includes in-frame clones alone and lacks a portion of them. Here the sample spans 82,000 or so clones, around 70% being singletons. The sequenced sample consisted of PBMCs. These receptors originate from a woman in her fifties or sixties in good health and CMV-seropositive.

CDR3 in amino acids: CSVEGQGRNEQFF. Written as DNA, the CDR3 is TGCAGCGTTGAAGGGCAGGGTCGGAATGAGCAGTTCTTC. The rearrangement joins TRBV29-1 to TRBJ2-1; TRBD1 is a possible D gene (5 bases). The CDR3 contains 13 residues. Trimming cost V 1 base and J 7 bases, with 11 bases left between them. CDR1 is SQVTM, CDR2 ANQGSEA, per germline.

The V call is TRBV30, the J call TRBJ2-5; possibly TRBD1 for D (5 bases). The J call may be mistaken, given a closer DNA end match to TRBJ2-7. The CDR3 is 12 residues long. Germline V lookup: CDR1 GTSNPN, CDR2 SVGIG (reference sequence). This CDR3 reads CAWSPDSYEQYF. CDR3 coding DNA: TGTGCCTGGAGTCCCGACAGCTACGAGCAGTACTTC.

This chain connects TRBV7-9 to TRBJ2-7; 12 positions match TRBD1. V shed 3 bases and J 6 bases; nucleotides not matched to a gene: 3. The CDR3 contains 14 residues. Germline-derived CDR1 and CDR2 are SEHNR and FQNEAQ (reference sequence). CDR3 in amino acids: CASSFRDRGPEQYF. Written as DNA, the CDR3 is TGTGCCAGCAGCTTCCGGGACAGGGGGCCCGAGCAGTACTTC.

The rearrangement uses TRBV18 and TRBJ2-5, with a possible D match to TRBD1 (6 bases). Germline loops: CDR1 KGHSH, CDR2 LQKENI. The V end lost 6 bases, the J end lost 5 bases, and 13 bases lay between the germline ends. The length of the CDR3 is 13 residues. The CDR3 DNA reads TGTGCCAGCTCGGCCAGGGGCGGCGAGACCCAGTACTTC. It translates to CASSARGGETQYF. Variable domain in full (rest from reference TRBV18 and TRBJ2-5): NAGVMQNPRHLVRRRGQEARLRCSPMKGHSHVYWYRQLPEEGLKFMVYLQKENIIDESGMPKERFSAEFPKEGPSILRIQQVVRGDSAAYFCASSARGGETQYFGPGTRLLVL.